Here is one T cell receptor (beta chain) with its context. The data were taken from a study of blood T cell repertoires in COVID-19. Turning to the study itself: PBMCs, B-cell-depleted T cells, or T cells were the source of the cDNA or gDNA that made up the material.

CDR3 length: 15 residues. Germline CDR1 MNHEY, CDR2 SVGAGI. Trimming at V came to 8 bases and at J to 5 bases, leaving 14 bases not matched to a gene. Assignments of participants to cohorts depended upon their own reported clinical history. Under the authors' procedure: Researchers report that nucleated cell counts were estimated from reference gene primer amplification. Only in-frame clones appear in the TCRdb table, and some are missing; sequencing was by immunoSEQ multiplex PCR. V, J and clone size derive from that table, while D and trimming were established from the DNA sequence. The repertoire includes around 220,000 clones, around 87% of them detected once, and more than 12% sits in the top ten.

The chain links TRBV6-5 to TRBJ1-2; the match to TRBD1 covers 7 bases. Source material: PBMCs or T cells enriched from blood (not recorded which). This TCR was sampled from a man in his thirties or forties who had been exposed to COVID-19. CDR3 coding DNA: TGTGCCAGCCGACCCTCAGGGGGTTTGGATTATGGCTACACCTTC. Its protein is CASRPSGGLDYGYTF.